This TCR beta chain was documented in a study of T-cell reconstitution after alpha-beta-depleted transplantation in children. The germline gives CDR1 SEHNR, CDR2 FQNEAQ (reference sequence). The V end was cut by 1 base, the J end by 2 bases, with 15 bases between. The CDR3 covers 16 residues. This clonotype was detected a few times. For TCRbeta, the library was prepared with unique molecular identifiers. TCRdb fed the PCR reads into MiXCR, producing one record per CDR3 protein. The table has approximately 500,000 distinct CDR3 sequences, over 9.5% seen once. The chain has TRBV7-9 and TRBJ2-7, with D possibly being TRBD2 (6 bases). The source was PBMCs, collected before TCRalphabeta/CD19-depleted stem cell transplant. This sequence originates from a child aged 2-15 years with inherited bone marrow failure, due to receive a stem cell transplant. CDR3 amino acids: CASSLVGGAVPYEQYF. DNA of the CDR3: TGTGCCAGCAGCTTAGTTGGCGGGGCCGTACCCTACGAGCAGTACTTC. Full variable domain (remainder filled in from reference TRBV7-9 and TRBJ2-7): DTGVSQNPRHKITKRGQNVTFRCDPISEHNRLYWYRQTLGQGPEFLTYFQNEAQLEKSRLLSDRFSAERPKGSFSTLEIQRTEQGDSAMYLCASSLVGGAVPYEQYFGPGTRLTVT.